The 12 T cell receptor beta chains in this list originate from one sample, sequenced in a study of identical twins. One entry per CDR3 protein, called by TCRdb with MiXCR from the 5' RACE reads. The sample consists of about 550,000 distinct CDR3 sequences, about a fifth of them appearing once. The data also belong to a second study, concerning yellow fever vaccine responses in identical twins.

The sequencing sample was made of CD4+ T cells sorted from blood. Receptors were obtained from a woman aged 18-35 years in good health.

This clonotype occurred a few times. The chain has TRBV7-9 and TRBJ2-7; D gene ambiguous. CDR3 length: 12 amino acids. Germline V gives CDR1 SEHNR, CDR2 FQNEAQ (reference sequence). The V end lost 2 bases, the J end lost 9 bases, and 11 bases lay between the germline ends. CDR3 sequence reads: CASSLYFERQYF. The CDR3 DNA sequence: TGTGCCAGCAGCTTATACTTTGAGAGGCAGTACTTC.

The chain combines TRBV20-1 with TRBJ2-7; no definite D call. CDR3 length equals 15 residues. CDR1 and CDR2 (germline): DFQATT, SNEGSKA (reference sequence). Trimming took off 3 bases at V and 1 base at J, with 16 bases between the two ends. CDR3 in amino acids: CSASFPSRASYEQYF. The CDR3 nucleotides are TGCAGTGCTAGTTTTCCCTCCCGCGCATCCTACGAGCAGTACTTC.

This clonotype occurred a few times. The chain carries TRBV12-3 or TRBV12-4 and TRBJ2-3; 10 bases line up with TRBD2. CDR3 length: 16 amino acids. The J segment lost 6 bases and the V segment lost 6 bases, leaving 12 bases of the junction unmatched. CDR3 region: CASSHSYLAGADTQYF. Written as DNA, the CDR3 is TGTGCCAGCAGCCATTCCTATCTAGCGGGGGCTGATACGCAGTATTTT.

The J gene is TRBJ1-3, the V gene TRBV10-3; no firm D call. Germline loops: CDR1 ENHRY, CDR2 SYGVKD. CDR3 size: 15 residues. Trimming took 3 bases from V and 2 from J, leaving 11 bases between them. The CDR3 reads CAISDLVSTGNTIYF. Written as DNA, the CDR3 is TGTGCCATCAGTGACCTCGTATCAACTGGAAACACCATATATTTT.

This clonotype was detected a few times. The chain carries TRBV12-3 or TRBV12-4 and TRBJ1-1; D gene unclear. CDR3 length: 14 amino acids. The V gene lost 3 bases and the J gene lost 1 base, with 9 bases spanning the gap. The CDR3 loop is CASSFGPTNTEAFF. The DNA of the CDR3 is TGTGCCAGCAGTTTCGGCCCAACGAACACTGAAGCTTTCTTT.

This clonotype was picked up a small number of times. The chain is built from TRBV7-8 and TRBJ2-3; TRBD2 matches at 7 bases. V was pared by 5 bases and J by 2 bases, with 7 bases of the junction left unmatched. This CDR3 comprises 15 residues. CDR1 and CDR2 from the germline V gene are SGHVS and FQNEAQ. CDR3 in DNA: TGTGCCAGCAGCGAGACTAGCTTTTACACAGATACGCAGTATTTT. This encodes CASSETSFYTDTQYF.

The V gene is TRBV21-1, the J gene TRBJ2-1; no DNA check was done on the table's D call, TRBD2. TRBV21-1 has pseudogene status. CDR3 length: 15 amino acids. The CDR3 sequence is CASSKCGVYNNEQFF. In nucleotides, the CDR3 is TGTGCCAGCAGCAAGTGCGGGGTTTACAACAATGAGCAGTTCTTC.

The CDR3 nucleotides are TGTGCCAGCAGTCGATCCTGGGGGACAGATACGCAGTATTTT. Its protein product is CASSRSWGTDTQYF. The chain links TRBV27 to TRBJ2-3; D may match TRBD1 or TRBD2 (5 bases each). Germline CDR1 reads MNHEY; CDR2 reads SMNVEV (reference sequence). V lost 5 bases, J lost 3 bases, and 12 bases lay in between. This CDR3 spans 14 amino acids.

This clonotype was seen more than once but under ten times. J is TRBJ2-2 and V is TRBV2; TRBD1 or TRBD2 may be the D gene (6 bases each). There are 13 residues in the CDR3. Germline V CDR1 and CDR2: SNHLY, FYNNEI. The V end lost 7 bases, the J end lost 7 bases, and 13 bases lay between the germline ends. CDR3 DNA sequence: TGTGCCAGCACTTGGGGGGCCGACGGGGAGCTGTTTTTT. Protein sequence: CASTWGADGELFF.

The chain is built from TRBV4-1 and TRBJ2-6; possible D gene TRBD2, 6 bases. The CDR3 runs to 15 residues. The V gene lost 2 bases and the J gene lost 3 bases, with 8 bases spanning the gap. The germline gives CDR1 MGHRA, CDR2 YSYEKL. The CDR3, as DNA: TGCGCCAGCAGCCAAAGTAGCGGTGGGGCCAACGTCCTGACTTTC. Protein product: CASSQSSGGANVLTF.

V is TRBV7-9 and J is TRBJ1-2, with D tentatively TRBD1 (5 bases). Germline V gene sequence: CDR1 SEHNR, CDR2 FQNEAQ (reference sequence). The CDR3 is 15 residues long. Deletions cut 5 bases from V and 5 bases from J, with 18 bases between. Written as DNA, the CDR3 is TGTGCCAGCAGCACGGGGACCTTCCTTTGGTATGGCTACACCTTC. This gives the protein CASSTGTFLWYGYTF.

This chain links TRBV24-1 with TRBJ2-1; D remains unclear. Germline V lookup: CDR1 KGHDR, CDR2 SFDVKD. The CDR3 has 13 residues. Trimming pared 9 bases from V and 7 bases from J, leaving 15 bases between. In nucleotides, the CDR3 is TGTGCCACCGGCGTTCCGGGTCGGAATGAGCAGTTCTTC. This gives the protein CATGVPGRNEQFF.